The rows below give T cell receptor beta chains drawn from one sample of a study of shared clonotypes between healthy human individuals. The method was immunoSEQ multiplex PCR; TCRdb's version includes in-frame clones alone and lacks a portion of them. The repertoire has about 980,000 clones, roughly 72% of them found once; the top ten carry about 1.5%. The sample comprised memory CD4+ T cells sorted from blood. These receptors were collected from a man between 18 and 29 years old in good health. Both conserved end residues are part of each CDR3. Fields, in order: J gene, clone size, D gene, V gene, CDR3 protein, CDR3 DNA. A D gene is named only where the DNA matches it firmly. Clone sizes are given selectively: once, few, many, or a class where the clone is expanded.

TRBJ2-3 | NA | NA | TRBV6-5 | CASSSRGDTQYF | TGTGCCAGCAGTTCCCGGGGAGATACGCAGTATTTT
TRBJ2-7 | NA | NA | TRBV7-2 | CASSRGDGYEQYF | TGTGCCAGCAGCAGGGGGGACGGCTACGAGCAGTACTTC
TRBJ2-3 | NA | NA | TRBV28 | CASSLGLTDTQYF | TGTGCCAGCAGTTTAGGACTCACAGATACGCAGTATTTT
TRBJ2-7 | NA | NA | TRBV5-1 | CASSRGRGYEQYF | TGCGCCAGCAGCCGAGGTCGGGGCTACGAGCAGTACTTC
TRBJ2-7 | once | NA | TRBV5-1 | CASSQLNSYEQYF | TGCGCCAGCAGCCAACTTAACAGTTACGAGCAGTACTTC
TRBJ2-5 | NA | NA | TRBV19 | CASSIADLGQETQYF | TGTGCCAGTAGTATCGCCGACTTAGGGCAAGAGACCCAGTACTTC
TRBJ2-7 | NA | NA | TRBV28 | CASSLGGASTPYEQYF | TGTGCCAGCAGCCTTGGTGGGGCCTCGACTCCCTACGAGCAGTACTTC
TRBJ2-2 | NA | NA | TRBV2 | CASRGSGTGELFF | TGTGCCAGCAGGGGGAGTGGGACCGGGGAGCTGTTTTTT
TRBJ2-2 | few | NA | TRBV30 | CASKSDYNTGELFF | TGTGCCTCAAAATCGGACTATAACACCGGGGAGCTGTTTTTT
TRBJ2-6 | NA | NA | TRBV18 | CASSESGANVLTF | TGTGCCAGCTCCGAATCTGGGGCCAACGTCCTGACTTTC
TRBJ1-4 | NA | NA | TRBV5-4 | CASSLLGGKLFF | TGTGCCAGCAGCTTGCTAGGAGGAAAACTGTTTTTT
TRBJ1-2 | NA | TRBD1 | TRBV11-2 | CASSLEQGGYGYTF | TGTGCCAGCAGCTTAGAGCAGGGGGGCTATGGCTACACCTTC
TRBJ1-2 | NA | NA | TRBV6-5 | CATTKGRTGGYGYTF | TGTGCCACGACAAAGGGGAGAACGGGGGGCTATGGCTACACCTTC